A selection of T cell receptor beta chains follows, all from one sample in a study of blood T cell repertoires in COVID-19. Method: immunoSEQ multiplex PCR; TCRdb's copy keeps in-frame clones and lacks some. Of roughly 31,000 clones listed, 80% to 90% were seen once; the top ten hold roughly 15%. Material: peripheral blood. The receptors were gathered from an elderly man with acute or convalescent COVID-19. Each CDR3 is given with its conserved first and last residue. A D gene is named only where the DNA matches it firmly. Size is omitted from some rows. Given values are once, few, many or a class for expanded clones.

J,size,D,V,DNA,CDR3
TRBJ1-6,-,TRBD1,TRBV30,TGTGCCTGGAGTTCCCCCCGGACAGGGGGCCGGTCACCCCTCCACTTT,CAWSSPRTGGRSPLHF
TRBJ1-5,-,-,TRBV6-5,TGTGCCAGCCACCCCGGGGGATATAGCAATCAGCCCCAGCATTTT,CASHPGGYSNQPQHF
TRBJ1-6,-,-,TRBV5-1,TGCGCCAGCAGCTTGGACGGGAATAATTCACCCCTCCACTTT,CASSLDGNNSPLHF
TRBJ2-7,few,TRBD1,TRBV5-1,TGCGCCAGCAGCAAGCAACAGGGGGCTTACGAGCAGTACTTC,CASSKQQGAYEQYF
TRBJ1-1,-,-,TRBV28,TGTGCCAGCAGCAGGACAAGGAACACTGAAGCTTTCTTT,CASSRTRNTEAFF
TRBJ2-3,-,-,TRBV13,TGTGCCAGCAGCTACAGAACACTGACAACAGATACGCAGTATTTT,CASSYRTLTTDTQYF
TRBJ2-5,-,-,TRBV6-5,TGTGCCAGCAGGCCAGGGGACCTAGAGACCCAGTACTTC,CASRPGDLETQYF
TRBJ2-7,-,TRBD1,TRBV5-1,TGCGCCAGCAGCCGGACAGGGCTCTCCTACGAGCAGTACTTC,CASSRTGLSYEQYF
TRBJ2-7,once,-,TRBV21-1,TGTGCCAGCAGCAAGGGCGACAGGGGCTCCAGCGGGTATTACGAGCAGTACTTC,CASSKGDRGSSGYYEQYF
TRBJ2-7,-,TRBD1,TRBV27,TGTGCCAGCCTATACAGGGGTCTGGACGAGCAGTACTTC,CASLYRGLDEQYF
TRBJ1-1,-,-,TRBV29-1,TGCAGCGTTGACCGGACCCTAGGGGGGAACACTGAAGCTTTCTTT,CSVDRTLGGNTEAFF
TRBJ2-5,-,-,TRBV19,TGTGCCAGTAGTCCGGGGACACTTCAAGAGACCCAGTACTTC,CASSPGTLQETQYF
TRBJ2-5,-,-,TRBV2,TGTGCCAGCAGTAGACGACAGCCGAGGGGGGGAGAGACCCAGTACTTC,CASSRRQPRGGETQYF
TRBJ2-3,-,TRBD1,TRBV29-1,TGCAGCGTCGAGAAACAGGGGACAGATACGCAGTATTTT,CSVEKQGTDTQYF